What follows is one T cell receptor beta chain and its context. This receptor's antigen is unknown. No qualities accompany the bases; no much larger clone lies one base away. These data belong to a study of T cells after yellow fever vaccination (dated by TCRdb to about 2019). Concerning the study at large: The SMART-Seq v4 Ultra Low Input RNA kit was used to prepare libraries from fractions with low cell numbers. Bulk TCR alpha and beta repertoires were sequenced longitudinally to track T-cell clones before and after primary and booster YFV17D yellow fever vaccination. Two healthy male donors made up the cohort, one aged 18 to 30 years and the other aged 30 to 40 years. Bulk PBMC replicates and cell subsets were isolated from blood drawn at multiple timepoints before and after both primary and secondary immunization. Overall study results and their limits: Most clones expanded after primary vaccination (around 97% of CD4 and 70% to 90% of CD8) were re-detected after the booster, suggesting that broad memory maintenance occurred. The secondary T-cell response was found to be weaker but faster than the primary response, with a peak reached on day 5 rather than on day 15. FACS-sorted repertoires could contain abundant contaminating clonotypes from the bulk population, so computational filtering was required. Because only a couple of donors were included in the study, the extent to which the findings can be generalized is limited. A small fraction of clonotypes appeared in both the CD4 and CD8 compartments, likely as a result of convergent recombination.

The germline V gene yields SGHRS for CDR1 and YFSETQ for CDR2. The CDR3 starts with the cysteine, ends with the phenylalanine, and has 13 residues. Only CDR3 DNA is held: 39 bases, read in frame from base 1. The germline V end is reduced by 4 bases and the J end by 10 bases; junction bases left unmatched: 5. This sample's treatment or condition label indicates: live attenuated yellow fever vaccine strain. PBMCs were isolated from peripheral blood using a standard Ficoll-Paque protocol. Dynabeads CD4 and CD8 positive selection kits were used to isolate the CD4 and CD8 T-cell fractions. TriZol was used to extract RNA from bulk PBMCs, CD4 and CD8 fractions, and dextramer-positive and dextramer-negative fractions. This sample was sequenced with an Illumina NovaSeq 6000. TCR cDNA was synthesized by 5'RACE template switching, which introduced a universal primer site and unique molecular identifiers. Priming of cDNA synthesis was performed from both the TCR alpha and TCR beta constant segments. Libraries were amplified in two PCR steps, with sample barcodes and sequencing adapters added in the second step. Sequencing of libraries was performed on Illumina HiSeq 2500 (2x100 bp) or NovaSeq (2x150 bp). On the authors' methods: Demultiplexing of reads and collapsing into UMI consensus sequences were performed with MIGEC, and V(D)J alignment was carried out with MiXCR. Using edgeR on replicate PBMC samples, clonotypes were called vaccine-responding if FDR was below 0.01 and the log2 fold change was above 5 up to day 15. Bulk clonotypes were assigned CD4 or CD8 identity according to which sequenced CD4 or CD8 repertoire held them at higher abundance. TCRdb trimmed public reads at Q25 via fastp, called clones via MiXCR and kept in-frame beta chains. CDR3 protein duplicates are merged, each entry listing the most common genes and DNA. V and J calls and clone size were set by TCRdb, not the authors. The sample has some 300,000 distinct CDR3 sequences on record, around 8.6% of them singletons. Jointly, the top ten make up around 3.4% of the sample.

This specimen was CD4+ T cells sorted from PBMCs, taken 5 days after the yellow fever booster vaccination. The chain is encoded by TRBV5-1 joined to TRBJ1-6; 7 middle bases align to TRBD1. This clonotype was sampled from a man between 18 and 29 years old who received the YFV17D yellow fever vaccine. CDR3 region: CASSQGEESPLHF. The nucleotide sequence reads TGCGCCAGCAGCCAGGGGGAAGAATCACCCCTCCACTTT.